This T cell receptor (beta chain) was sequenced during a study of shared clonotypes between healthy human individuals. On this clone: Its antigen remains unidentified.

Trimming took 3 bases from V and 4 from J, leaving 13 bases between them. CDR1 and CDR2 from the germline V gene are SGHRS and YFSETQ. The CDR3 has 15 residues. Study findings and constraints: With a handful of donors compared, about 5.2% of naive CD4 clonotypes were shared. A small donor pool kept down the genetic and exposure-history diversity that was represented. Larger estimated richness was generally seen in naive subsets than in memory subsets. Rarefaction demonstrated incomplete sorted-subset sequencing despite large depth.

Profiled with immunoSEQ multiplex PCR; TCRdb holds only in-frame clones, not every one. Found here are 2,100,000 or so clones, approximately 94% of them singletons; the top ten hold roughly 0.13%. The clonotype comes from a young man in good health. The chain has TRBV5-1 and TRBJ2-2, with D unresolved. The source material was naive CD4+ T cells sorted from blood. Subset given: CD45RA+ positively selected. CDR3 in DNA: TGCGCCAGCAGCTCCGGACCTGGGTCCACCGGGGAGCTGTTTTTT. Translating it yields CASSSGPGSTGELFF.